The 23 T cell receptor beta chains reported below all come from one sample, sequenced in a study of cytomegalovirus exposure and HLA in healthy donors. The PCR was carried out with 60 Vbeta primers and 13 Jbeta primers. This table comes from immunoSEQ multiplex PCR, and its TCRdb copy is limited to in-frame clones, with some not included. This table holds roughly 43,000 clones, 70% to 85% found once. Sequenced material: PBMCs. The receptors derive from a man aged 25 to 45 in good health and CMV-seronegative.

The chain couples TRBV4-2 to TRBJ2-3; unclear D gene. This CDR3 is built from 11 residues. V was trimmed by 0 bases and J by 8 bases, leaving 3 bases between them. Per the germline V gene, CDR1 is LGHNA and CDR2 is YNFKEQ. CDR3 DNA: TGTGCCAGCAGCCAAGACGGTACGCAGTATTTT. Protein sequence: CASSQDGTQYF.

The chain combines TRBV7-9 with TRBJ2-3; D is unclear. V lost 4 bases and J 0 bases, leaving 2 bases between the germline ends. CDR1 SEHNR and CDR2 FQNEAQ come from the germline V gene (reference sequence). The CDR3 extends over 12 amino acids. The CDR3 DNA is TGTGCCAGCAGCTCGAGCACAGATACGCAGTATTTT. Its protein product is CASSSSTDTQYF.

V and J are TRBV11-2 and TRBJ2-7; D is unresolved. V gave up 7 bases and J gave up 5 bases, with 9 bases separating them. The germline CDR1 and CDR2 sequences are SGHAT and FQNNGV. The CDR3 has 11 residues. CDR3 loop: CASTYRDEQYF. Written as DNA, the CDR3 is TGTGCCAGCACCTATCGGGACGAGCAGTACTTC. Filled out from reference TRBV11-2 and TRBJ2-7, the complete variable domain reads EAGVAQSPRYKIIEKRQSVAFWCNPISGHATLYWYQQILGQGPKLLIQFQNNGVVDDSQLPKDRFSAERLKGVDSTLKIQPAKLEDSAVYLCASTYRDEQYFGPGTRLTVT.

This chain joins TRBV28 and TRBJ1-6; the D is unclear. Germline assignment: CDR1 MDHEN and CDR2 SYDVKM. V gave up 2 bases and J gave up 10 bases, with 15 bases separating them. This CDR3 region has 15 residues. This CDR3 is CASSLRRMSASPLHF. For the CDR3, the DNA is TGTGCCAGCAGTTTAAGGAGGATGAGCGCATCACCCCTCCACTTT.

The rearrangement links TRBV5-6 to TRBJ2-7, with 10 bases identical to TRBD2. Germline trimming cut 4 bases from V and 7 bases from J; bases unmatched to any gene: 11. The length of the CDR3 is 15 residues. Germline CDR1 SGHDT, CDR2 YYEEEE. The CDR3 protein is CASSPVLAGAGEQYF. DNA for the CDR3: TGTGCCAGCAGCCCAGTCCTAGCGGGAGCTGGGGAGCAGTACTTC.

The J gene is TRBJ1-2, the V gene TRBV19; 7 bases line up with TRBD1. CDR1 and CDR2 from the germline V gene are LNHDA and SQIVND (reference sequence). The V and J ends lost 1 base and 0 bases, in that order; junction bases with no gene match: 2. This CDR3 has 15 residues. Here the CDR3 reads CASSIATGANYGYTF. The CDR3 nucleotides read TGTGCCAGTAGTATAGCCACAGGGGCTAACTATGGCTACACCTTC.

The chain links TRBV7-9 to TRBJ2-1; 8 positions agree with TRBD1. The CDR3 runs to 13 residues. V dropped 5 bases and J dropped 15; count of bases not matched to a gene: 12. Germline V gene lookup returns CDR1 SEHNR and CDR2 FQNEAQ (reference sequence). CDR3 bases: TGTGCCAGCAGCCTAGACTCCGGGACAGGCGTGTTCTTC. Its translation: CASSLDSGTGVFF.

This chain joins TRBV7-9 and TRBJ1-5; 9 bases align to TRBD1. Trimming cost V 0 bases and J 3 bases; bases outside gene matches: 9. CDR3 length equals 18 residues. Germline lookup yields CDR1 SEHNR and CDR2 FQNEAQ (reference sequence). The CDR3 sequence is CASSLAPLRTGDNQPQHF. The CDR3, as DNA: TGTGCCAGCAGCTTAGCCCCCCTAAGGACAGGGGACAATCAGCCCCAGCATTTT.

This clone was observed a handful of times. The chain uses TRBV30 and TRBJ1-1; D not resolved. The V and J ends lost 6 bases and 3 bases respectively, with 17 bases between them. This CDR3 is built from 14 residues. The V gene's germline CDR1 is GTSNPN and CDR2 SVGIG (reference sequence). The CDR3 spells CACQRGSFDTEAFF. DNA for the CDR3: TGTGCCTGCCAGCGGGGATCCTTCGACACTGAAGCTTTCTTT.

This chain uses TRBV30 with TRBJ1-1, with D unresolved. CDR3 size: 15 residues. The V gene lost 2 bases and the J gene lost 0 bases, with 13 bases spanning the gap. Germline CDR1 is GTSNPN and CDR2 is SVGIG (reference sequence). This chain's CDR3 is CAWSSGPSMNTEAFF. In nucleotides, the CDR3 is TGTGCCTGGAGTTCGGGTCCCAGCATGAACACTGAAGCTTTCTTT. The full variable domain, its missing parts supplied by reference TRBV30 and TRBJ1-1, is SQTIHQWPATLVQPVGSPLSLECTVEGTSNPNLYWYRQAAGRGLQLLFYSVGIGQISSEVPQNLSASRPQDRQFILSSKKLLLSDSGFYLCAWSSGPSMNTEAFFGQGTRLTVV.

This rearrangement joins TRBV18 to TRBJ2-1, with TRBD1 identical over 9 bases. Trimming at V came to 3 bases and at J to 7 bases, leaving 10 bases not matched to a gene. This CDR3 has 16 amino acids. Germline V gene lookup returns CDR1 KGHSH and CDR2 LQKENI. This CDR3 reads CASSPLPGQGTNEQFF. The CDR3 DNA reads TGTGCCAGCTCACCGCTCCCGGGACAGGGCACGAATGAGCAGTTCTTC.

The genes are TRBV19 and TRBJ2-7; TRBD1 matches at 9 bases. The CDR3 loop spans 15 amino acids. Germline V lookup: CDR1 LNHDA, CDR2 SQIVND (reference sequence). Trimming at V came to 6 bases and at J to 5 bases, leaving 11 bases not matched to a gene. The DNA of the CDR3 is TGTGCCAGTAGCGACAGGGGGTTGACTAGCCACGAGCAGTACTTC. Encoded protein: CASSDRGLTSHEQYF.

In this sample, this clone turned up a few times. The chain couples TRBV28 to TRBJ2-7; TRBD2 is a possible D gene (6 bases). Trimming took off 2 bases at V and 4 bases at J, with 12 bases between the two ends. There are 14 residues in the CDR3. CDR1 is MDHEN and CDR2 is SYDVKM in the germline V gene. CDR3 amino acids: CASSLGGLLYEQYF. DNA of the CDR3: TGTGCCAGCAGTTTAGGGGGACTGCTGTACGAGCAGTACTTC.

The rearrangement uses TRBV7-2 and TRBJ2-1; TRBD1 agrees at 7 bases. Germline CDR1 is SGHTA and CDR2 is FQGNSA. The CDR3 has 15 residues. J lost 8 bases, V lost 1 base, and 8 bases had no gene match. The CDR3 here is CASSLVAVTGDEQFF. CDR3 nucleotides: TGTGCCAGCAGCTTAGTCGCGGTAACAGGGGATGAGCAGTTCTTC.

The J gene is TRBJ2-1, the V gene TRBV19, with TRBD2 matching 12 bases. With 5 bases clipped from V and 7 bases from J, the junction kept 15 bases outside the gene matches. Germline CDR1 and CDR2: LNHDA and SQIVND (reference sequence). This CDR3 is 18 amino acids long. The CDR3 DNA is TGTGCCAGTAGTCCCGCTCTGACTAGCGGGAGTGGGAGGAATGAGCAGTTCTTC. Protein sequence: CASSPALTSGSGRNEQFF.

The genes are TRBV5-1 and TRBJ2-4, with D perhaps matching TRBD2 (6 bases). This CDR3 has 15 amino acids. Germline V gene sequence: CDR1 SGHRS, CDR2 YFSETQ. V shed 3 bases and J shed 4 bases, with 14 bases lying between them. CDR3 amino acids: CASSSIEAGKNIQYF. The CDR3 DNA reads as TGCGCCAGCAGCTCAATAGAGGCGGGGAAAAACATTCAGTACTTC.

V gene TRBV27 combines with J gene TRBJ2-2; TRBD2 matches 9 bases. The CDR3 spans 17 residues. The J segment lost 6 bases and the V segment lost 4 bases, leaving 12 bases of the junction unmatched. Germline V gene sequence: CDR1 MNHEY, CDR2 SMNVEV (reference sequence). CDR3 sequence (DNA): TGTGCCAGCAGTTATGAAGCGGGAGGACTAACGGCCGGGGAGCTGTTTTTT. The encoded protein is CASSYEAGGLTAGELFF.

This chain links TRBV4-3 with TRBJ1-5; unclear D gene. V lost 3 bases and J lost 5, with 8 bases in between. CDR1 and CDR2 from the germline V gene are LGHNA and YSLEER. This CDR3 is 13 amino acids long. This CDR3 reads CASSQAVHQPQHF. For the CDR3, the DNA is TGCGCCAGCAGCCAGGCAGTACATCAGCCCCAGCATTTT.

This chain uses TRBV5-1 with TRBJ2-2, with TRBD2 matching 16 bases. The germline V gene has CDR1 SGHRS and CDR2 YFSETQ. This CDR3 region has 17 residues. After removal of 4 bases from V and 5 bases from J, the junction contained 5 bases not matched to a gene. CDR3 sequence: CASSPGLAGGQTGELFF. Here the CDR3 DNA reads TGCGCCAGCAGCCCGGGACTAGCGGGAGGGCAAACCGGGGAGCTGTTTTTT.

The rearrangement joins TRBV14 to TRBJ2-3; D perhaps matches TRBD2 (6 bases). Germline V gene sequence: CDR1 SGHDN, CDR2 FVKESK. V was trimmed by 5 bases and J by 9 bases, leaving 21 bases between them. The CDR3 extends over 15 amino acids. The CDR3: CASSGTGTQPLTQYF. CDR3 DNA: TGTGCCAGCAGCGGAACCGGGACTCAACCTTTGACGCAGTATTTT. Combining the CDR3 with reference TRBV14 and TRBJ2-3 gives the whole variable domain EAGVTQFPSHSVIEKGQTVTLRCDPISGHDNLYWYRRVMGKEIKFLLHFVKESKQDESGMPNNRFLAERTGGTYSTLKVQPAELEDSGVYFCASSGTGTQPLTQYFGPGTRLTVL.

This clone was seen once. The V gene is TRBV5-5, the J gene TRBJ2-7, with 7 positions matching TRBD2. The germline gives CDR1 SGHKS, CDR2 YYEKEE (reference sequence). The CDR3 sequence is 15 residues long. V lost 5 bases, J lost 2 bases, and 10 bases stayed unmatched. The CDR3 bases are TGTGCCAGCAGATTCCTTTCTGGGGGGGCCTACGAGCAGTACTTC. This gives the protein CASRFLSGGAYEQYF.

V and J are TRBV6-5 and TRBJ1-1, with 8 bases matching TRBD1. CDR1 and CDR2 (germline): MNHEY, SVGAGI. The junction had 14 bases not matched to a gene; V was cut back by 10 bases and J by 7 bases. CDR3 length equals 14 residues. The CDR3 protein is CATRYLDRGGEAFF. CDR3 coding DNA: TGTGCCACACGATACCTTGACAGGGGAGGTGAAGCTTTCTTT.

This chain uses TRBV14 with TRBJ2-3; 8 bases line up with TRBD2. The germline gives CDR1 SGHDN, CDR2 FVKESK. V lost 3 bases and J lost 1; bases outside the gene matches: 0. The CDR3 totals 14 residues. The CDR3 DNA reads as TGTGCCAGCAGCCAGACTAGCGGCACAGATACGCAGTATTTT. This translates into CASSQTSGTDTQYF.